Each of the 5 T cell receptor beta chains below was sequenced from the same sample in a study of T cell responses to AZD1222 COVID-19 vaccine. Data came from immunoSEQ multiplex PCR; TCRdb stores just in-frame clones and leaves some out. The sample shows over 60,000 clones, 88% of them seen only once. The sample consisted of peripheral blood, taken 28 days after the second dose of the MenACWY control vaccine. The receptors were gathered from an adult who received the MenACWY meningococcal vaccine as a control.

The chain combines TRBV27 with TRBJ1-2; 11 bases are a match to TRBD1. The junction had 4 bases not matched to a gene; V was cut back by 6 bases and J by 7 bases. CDR1 is MNHEY and CDR2 is SMNVEV in the germline V gene (reference sequence). The CDR3 has 13 residues. CDR3: CASRGQGAGGYTF. The CDR3 DNA sequence: TGTGCCAGCAGAGGACAGGGGGCCGGTGGCTACACCTTC.

The V and J genes are TRBV4-3 and TRBJ2-4, with 7 bases identical to TRBD2. CDR1 and CDR2 (germline): LGHNA, YSLEER. V lost 2 bases, J lost 3 bases, and 7 bases stayed unmatched. CDR3 length: 16 amino acids. The CDR3 sequence: CASSQTTSRHKNIQYF. The CDR3 nucleotides are TGCGCCAGCAGCCAAACGACTAGCCGTCACAAAAACATTCAGTACTTC.

This rearrangement joins TRBV6-5 to TRBJ1-1; the D is unclear. Looked up from germline, CDR1 is MNHEY and CDR2 is SVGAGI. V lost 6 bases and J lost 4, with 12 bases in between. CDR3 length equals 13 residues. CDR3 sequence: CASRPDRTTEAFF. As DNA, the CDR3 is TGTGCCAGCAGACCCGACCGGACCACTGAAGCTTTCTTT.

The chain is built from TRBV11-2 and TRBJ2-1, with D tentatively TRBD1 (6 bases). Trimming took 0 bases from V and 2 from J, leaving 11 bases between them. Germline V gene sequence: CDR1 SGHAT, CDR2 FQNNGV. The CDR3 is 16 residues long. DNA of the CDR3: TGTGCCAGCAGCTTAGATCGAACAGGGCCCTACAATGAGCAGTTCTTC. Protein sequence: CASSLDRTGPYNEQFF.

The chain employs TRBV7-2 and TRBJ1-1, with 11 bases lining up with TRBD1. The CDR3 runs 14 residues. Trimming removed 5 bases from V and 5 bases from J; junction bases left unmatched: 4. Germline V gives CDR1 SGHTA, CDR2 FQGNSA. CDR3 protein: CASSHGQGATEAFF. CDR3 nucleotide sequence: TGTGCCAGCAGCCACGGACAGGGGGCTACTGAAGCTTTCTTT. The full variable domain, rest sourced from reference TRBV7-2 and TRBJ1-1, is GAGVSQSPSNKVTEKGKDVELRCDPISGHTALYWYRQSLGQGLEFLIYFQGNSAPDKSGLPSDRFSAERTGGSVSTLTIQRTQQEDSAVYLCASSHGQGATEAFFGQGTRLTVV.